This T cell receptor (beta chain) is from a study of shared clonotypes between healthy human individuals. The study, taken as a whole, reports: Sequencing depth was a factor that was expected to affect clonotype sharing among donors.

Losses at the gene ends were 7 bases for V and 1 base for J; bases not matched to a gene: 5. Looked up from germline, CDR1 is SGHRS and CDR2 is YFSETQ. The length of the CDR3 is 14 residues. For this clone: Its specificity is not known.

Method: immunoSEQ multiplex PCR; TCRdb's copy keeps in-frame clones and lacks some. The profile covers hundreds of thousands of clones, with around 90% appearing a single time and 24% taken by the ten largest. Naive CD8 cells comprised CD45RO-negative, CCR7-positively selected cells, excluding terminally differentiated effector memory CD45RA+ cells. This TCR was recovered from a man aged 25 to 45 in good health. This chain joins TRBV5-1 and TRBJ2-3; 8 bases agree with TRBD1. Material: naive CD8+ T cells sorted from blood. CDR3 bases: TGCGCCAGCGCCTACAGGGGGGGCACAGATACGCAGTATTTT. Translated, it gives CASAYRGGTDTQYF.